This T cell receptor (beta chain) was found in a study of T cells in Graves' hyperthyroidism and ophthalmopathy. Regarding the study as a whole: Ophthalmopathy stood apart from stable hyperthyroidism in a 13 V-J model.

The CDR3 has 10 amino acids. V lost 6 bases and J lost 5, with 6 bases in between. Germline V gene data show CDR1 as DFQATT and CDR2 as SNEGSKA (reference sequence). Concerning this clonotype itself: Its antigen is not known.

Researchers took RNA transcripts and amplified the TCR beta CDR3 regions from them. A set of HTBI primers served as the primers for a first-round RT-PCR of the TCR CDR3. One entry per CDR3 protein results from TCRdb running MiXCR on the multiplex PCR reads. The sample has some 370,000 distinct CDR3 sequences, 11% to 15% seen once. This TCR came from a man in his fifties or sixties with Graves' ophthalmopathy. Sequencing used blood. The chain links TRBV20-1 to TRBJ2-3, with unresolved D. The CDR3 reads CSAAGDTQYF. For the CDR3, the DNA is TGCAGTGCCGCCGGAGATACGCAGTATTTT.